The entry below describes one T cell receptor beta chain. Profiling relied on immunoSEQ multiplex PCR, and the TCRdb table lists in-frame clones only, not all of them. The sample lists 70,000 or so clones; over 60% were seen once. This sample is drawn from a study of blood T cell repertoires in COVID-19. Overall study: COVID-19 samples collected from the United States, Italy and Spain covered acute and convalescent phases. PBMCs, B-cell-depleted T cells, or T cells were the source of the cDNA or gDNA that made up the material.

Between the trimmed V and J ends, which lost 4 bases and 4 bases, there was a span of 16 bases. Looked up from germline, CDR1 is MNHEY and CDR2 is SVGEGT. The CDR3 sequence is 15 residues long. The receptor's source is a man aged 60-69 years with COVID-19, enrolled during active disease. The sample taken for sequencing was peripheral blood. The chain is built from TRBV6-2 or TRBV6-3 and TRBJ1-2; TRBD1 might be the D (6 bases). The CDR3 bases are TGTGCCAGCAGTTCGTCCAGGGGAGCCCTCTATGGCTACACCTTC. Its protein is CASSSSRGALYGYTF.